This TCR beta chain was identified in a study of blood T cell repertoires in COVID-19. Generated by immunoSEQ multiplex PCR, the TCRdb table keeps only in-frame clones and is missing some. The repertoire holds about 200,000 clones, with roughly 80% as singletons. Germline CDR1 and CDR2: MRHNA and SNTAGT. Germline trimming cut 3 bases from V and 5 bases from J; bases unmatched to any gene: 6. This CDR3 region has 15 residues. The chain employs TRBV6-4 and TRBJ2-3, with TRBD2 identical over 9 bases. Material: peripheral blood. The clonotype comes from an elderly woman with acute or convalescent COVID-19. The CDR3 loop reads CASSDEAGGGDTQYF. CDR3 sequence (DNA): TGTGCCAGCAGTGATGAAGCGGGAGGTGGAGATACGCAGTATTTT.